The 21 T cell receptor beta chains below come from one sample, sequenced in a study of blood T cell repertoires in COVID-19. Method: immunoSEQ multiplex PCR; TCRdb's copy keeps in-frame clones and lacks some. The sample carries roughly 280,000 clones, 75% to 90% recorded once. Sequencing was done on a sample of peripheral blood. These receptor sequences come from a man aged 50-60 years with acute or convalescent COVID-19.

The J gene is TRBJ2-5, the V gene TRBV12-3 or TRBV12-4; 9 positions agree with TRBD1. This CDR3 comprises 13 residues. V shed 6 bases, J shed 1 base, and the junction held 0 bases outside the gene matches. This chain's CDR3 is CASRTGGQETQYF. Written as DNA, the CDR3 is TGTGCCAGCAGGACAGGGGGCCAAGAGACCCAGTACTTC.

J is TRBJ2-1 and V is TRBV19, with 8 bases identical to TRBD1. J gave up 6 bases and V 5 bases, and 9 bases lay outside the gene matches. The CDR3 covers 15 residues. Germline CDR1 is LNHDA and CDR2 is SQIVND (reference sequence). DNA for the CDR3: TGTGCCAGTAGTGTCCTCGGACAGGGTAGCAATGAGCAGTTCTTC. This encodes CASSVLGQGSNEQFF.

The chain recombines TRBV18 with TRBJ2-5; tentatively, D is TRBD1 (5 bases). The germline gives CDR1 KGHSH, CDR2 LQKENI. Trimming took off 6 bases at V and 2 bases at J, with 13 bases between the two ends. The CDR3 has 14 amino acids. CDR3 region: CASSQGASQETQYF. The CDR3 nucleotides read TGTGCCAGCTCCCAAGGGGCATCGCAAGAGACCCAGTACTTC.

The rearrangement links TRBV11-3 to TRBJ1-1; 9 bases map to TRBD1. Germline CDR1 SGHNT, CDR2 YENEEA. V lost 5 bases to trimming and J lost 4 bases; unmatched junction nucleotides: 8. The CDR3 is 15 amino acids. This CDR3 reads CASSARTGEGTEAFF. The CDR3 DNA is TGTGCCAGCAGCGCCCGGACAGGGGAGGGCACTGAAGCTTTCTTT. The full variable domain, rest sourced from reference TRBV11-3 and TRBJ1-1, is EAGVVQSPRYKIIEKKQPVAFWCNPISGHNTLYWYLQNLGQGPELLIRYENEEAVDDSQLPKDRFSAERLKGVDSTLKIQPAELGDSAVYLCASSARTGEGTEAFFGQGTRLTVV.

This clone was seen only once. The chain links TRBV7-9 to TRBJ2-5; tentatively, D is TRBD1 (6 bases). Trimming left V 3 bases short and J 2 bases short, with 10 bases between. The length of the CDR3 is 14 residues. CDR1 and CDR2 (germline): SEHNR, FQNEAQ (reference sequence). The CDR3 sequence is CASSLGHLQETQYF. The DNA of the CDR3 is TGTGCCAGCAGCTTGGGACACCTTCAAGAGACCCAGTACTTC.

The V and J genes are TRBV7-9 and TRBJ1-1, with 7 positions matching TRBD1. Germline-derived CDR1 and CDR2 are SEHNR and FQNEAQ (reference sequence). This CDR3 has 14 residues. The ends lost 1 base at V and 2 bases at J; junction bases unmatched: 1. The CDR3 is CASSLGGGNTEAFF. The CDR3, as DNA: TGTGCCAGCAGCTTAGGAGGGGGCAACACTGAAGCTTTCTTT.

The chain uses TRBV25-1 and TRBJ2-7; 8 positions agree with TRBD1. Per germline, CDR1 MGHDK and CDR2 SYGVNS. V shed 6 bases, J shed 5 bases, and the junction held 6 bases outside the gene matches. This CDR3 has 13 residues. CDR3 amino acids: CASRGTGGHEQYF. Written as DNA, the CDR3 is TGTGCCAGCAGGGGGACAGGCGGCCACGAGCAGTACTTC.

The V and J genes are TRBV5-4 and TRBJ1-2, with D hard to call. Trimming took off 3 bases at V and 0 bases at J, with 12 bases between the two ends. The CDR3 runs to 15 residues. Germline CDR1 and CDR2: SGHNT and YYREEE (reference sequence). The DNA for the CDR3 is TGTGCCAGCAGCTCCCCGGGAGGTCCTAACTATGGCTACACCTTC. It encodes CASSSPGGPNYGYTF.

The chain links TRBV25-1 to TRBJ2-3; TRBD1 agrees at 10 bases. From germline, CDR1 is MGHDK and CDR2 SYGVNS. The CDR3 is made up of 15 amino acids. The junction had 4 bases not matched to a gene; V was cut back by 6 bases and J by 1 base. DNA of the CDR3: TGTGCCAGCAGAACCGACAGGGGGCGCACAGATACGCAGTATTTT. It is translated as CASRTDRGRTDTQYF.

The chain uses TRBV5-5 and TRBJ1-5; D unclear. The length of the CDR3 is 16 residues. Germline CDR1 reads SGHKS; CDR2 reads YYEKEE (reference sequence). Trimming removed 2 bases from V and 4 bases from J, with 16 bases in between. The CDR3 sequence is CASSFRAAEGNQPQHF. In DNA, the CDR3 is TGTGCCAGCAGCTTTCGGGCGGCCGAGGGTAATCAGCCCCAGCATTTT.

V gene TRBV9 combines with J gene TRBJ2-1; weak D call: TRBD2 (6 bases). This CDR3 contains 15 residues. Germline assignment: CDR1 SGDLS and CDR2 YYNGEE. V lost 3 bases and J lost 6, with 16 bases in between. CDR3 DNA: TGTGCCAGCAGCGCCGTCGGGGGAATCACCAATGAGCAGTTCTTC. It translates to CASSAVGGITNEQFF.

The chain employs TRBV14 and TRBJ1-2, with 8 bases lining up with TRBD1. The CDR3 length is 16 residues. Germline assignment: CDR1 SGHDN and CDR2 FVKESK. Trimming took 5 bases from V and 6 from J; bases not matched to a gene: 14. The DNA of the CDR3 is TGTGCCAGCAGCAGAACGGACAGGGCGATTGGGGATGGCTACACCTTC. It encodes CASSRTDRAIGDGYTF.

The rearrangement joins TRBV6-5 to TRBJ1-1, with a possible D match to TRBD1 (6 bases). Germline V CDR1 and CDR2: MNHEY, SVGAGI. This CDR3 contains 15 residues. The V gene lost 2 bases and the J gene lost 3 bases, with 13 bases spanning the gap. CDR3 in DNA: TGTGCCAGCAGTTACCACAGGGTCTCTGACACTGAAGCTTTCTTT. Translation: CASSYHRVSDTEAFF.

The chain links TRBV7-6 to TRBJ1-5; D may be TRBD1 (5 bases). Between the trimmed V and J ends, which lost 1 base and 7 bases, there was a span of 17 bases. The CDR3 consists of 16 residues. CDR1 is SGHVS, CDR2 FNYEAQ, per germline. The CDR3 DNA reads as TGTGCCAGCAGCTTAGGTTTCAGGGAGGACGGACAGCCCCAGCATTTT. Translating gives CASSLGFREDGQPQHF.

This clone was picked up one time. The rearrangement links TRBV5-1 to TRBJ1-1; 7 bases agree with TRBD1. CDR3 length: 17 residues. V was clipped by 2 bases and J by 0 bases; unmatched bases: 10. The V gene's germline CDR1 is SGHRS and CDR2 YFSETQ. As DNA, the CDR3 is TGCGCCAGCAGCTTAACGGCATCCAGGGGGATGAACACTGAAGCTTTCTTT. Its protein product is CASSLTASRGMNTEAFF.

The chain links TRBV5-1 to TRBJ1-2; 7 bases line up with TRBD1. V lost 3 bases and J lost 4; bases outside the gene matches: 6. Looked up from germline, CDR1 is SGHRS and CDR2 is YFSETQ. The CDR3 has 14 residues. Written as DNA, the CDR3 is TGCGCCAGCAGCTCTGCCGGGACAGTCTATGGCTACACCTTC. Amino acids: CASSSAGTVYGYTF.

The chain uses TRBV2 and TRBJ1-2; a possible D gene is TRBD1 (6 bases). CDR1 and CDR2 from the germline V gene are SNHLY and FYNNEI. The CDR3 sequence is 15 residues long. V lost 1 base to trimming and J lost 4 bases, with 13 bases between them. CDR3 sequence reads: CASSEGPGQPYGYTF. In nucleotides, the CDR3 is TGTGCCAGCAGTGAAGGCCCCGGACAGCCCTATGGCTACACCTTC.

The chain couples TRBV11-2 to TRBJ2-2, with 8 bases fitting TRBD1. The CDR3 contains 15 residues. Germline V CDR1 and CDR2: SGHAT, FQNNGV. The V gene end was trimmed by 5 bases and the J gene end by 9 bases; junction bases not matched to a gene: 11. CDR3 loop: CASSLGTGPSRELFF. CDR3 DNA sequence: TGTGCCAGCAGCCTTGGGACAGGCCCTAGCAGGGAGCTGTTTTTT.

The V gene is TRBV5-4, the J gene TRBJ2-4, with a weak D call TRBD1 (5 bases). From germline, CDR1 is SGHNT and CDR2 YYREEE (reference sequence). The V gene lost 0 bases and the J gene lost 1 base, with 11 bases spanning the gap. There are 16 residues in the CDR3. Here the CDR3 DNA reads TGTGCCAGCAGCTTGGATTCAGGGTTGGCCAAAAACATTCAGTACTTC. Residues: CASSLDSGLAKNIQYF.

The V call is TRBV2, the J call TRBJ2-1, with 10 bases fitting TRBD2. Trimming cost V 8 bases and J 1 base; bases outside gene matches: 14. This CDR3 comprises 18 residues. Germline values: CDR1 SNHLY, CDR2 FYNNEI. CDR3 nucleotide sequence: TGTGCCAGCGACCTAGCGGGGGCTGAGGGGACGTCCTACAATGAGCAGTTCTTC. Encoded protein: CASDLAGAEGTSYNEQFF.

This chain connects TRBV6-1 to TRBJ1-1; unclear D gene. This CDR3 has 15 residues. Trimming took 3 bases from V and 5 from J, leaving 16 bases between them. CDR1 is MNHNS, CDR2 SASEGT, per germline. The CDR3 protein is CASSEPAWSLTEAFF. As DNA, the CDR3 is TGTGCCAGCAGTGAGCCTGCCTGGAGCCTTACTGAAGCTTTCTTT.